These T cell receptor beta chains were read from a single sample in a study of T-cell reconstitution after alpha-beta-depleted transplantation in children. TCRdb reanalysed the PCR reads using MiXCR and keeps one entry per CDR3 protein. The data hold approximately 98,000 distinct CDR3 sequences, with about 6% observed a single time. The sequencing used PBMCs, mostly from graft donor cells, collected 360 days after TCRalphabeta/CD19-depleted stem cell transplant. These receptors originate from a male patient aged 2 to 9 who had a stem cell transplant for acute lymphoblastic leukemia, so the T cells may come from the graft donor. Each CDR3 is given with its conserved first and last residue. The D gene is left open where the match is weak. Clone size is shown for a subset of rows, as once, few, many or a class of expanded clone.

V: TRBV29-1; J: TRBJ1-1; size: many; D: TRBD1; CDR3: CSGDRDTEAFF; DNA: TGCAGCGGCGACAGGGACACTGAAGCTTTCTTT
V: TRBV2; J: TRBJ2-7; size: once; D: TRBD2; CDR3: CATQIAGSSYEQYF; DNA: TGTGCCACACAAATAGCGGGTAGCTCCTACGAGCAGTACTTC
V: TRBV6-1; J: TRBJ2-7; size: .; D: TRBD1; CDR3: CASSGQGASYEQYF; DNA: TGTGCCAGCAGCGGACAGGGCGCCTCCTACGAGCAGTACTTC
V: TRBV5-1; J: TRBJ2-3; size: many; D: .; CDR3: CASSLAKVSSTDTQYF; DNA: TGCGCCAGCAGCTTGGCAAAGGTGTCGAGCACAGATACGCAGTATTTT
V: TRBV9; J: TRBJ2-5; size: .; D: TRBD2; CDR3: CASSVSGSQETQYF; DNA: TGTGCCAGCAGCGTCAGCGGGAGCCAAGAGACCCAGTACTTC
V: TRBV9; J: TRBJ1-2; size: many; D: TRBD1; CDR3: CASSGNRGGDYGYTF; DNA: TGTGCCAGCAGCGGGAACAGGGGAGGGGACTATGGCTACACCTTC
V: TRBV7-9; J: TRBJ2-7; size: .; D: .; CDR3: CASSLRREEQYF; DNA: TGTGCCAGCAGCTTAAGGAGGGAGGAGCAGTACTTC
V: TRBV11-2; J: TRBJ2-2; size: few; D: .; CDR3: CASSSGRAPGAGELFF; DNA: TGTGCCAGCAGCTCCGGGAGAGCTCCAGGAGCCGGGGAGCTGTTTTTT
V: TRBV28; J: TRBJ2-5; size: many; D: TRBD2; CDR3: CASSQTSGIRRVETQYF; DNA: TGTGCCAGCAGTCAGACTAGCGGGATTCGGAGGGTAGAGACCCAGTACTTC
V: TRBV7-9; J: TRBJ1-6; size: few; D: .; CDR3: CASSPLGGNSPLHF; DNA: TGTGCCAGCAGTCCCTTAGGGGGAAATTCACCCCTCCACTTT
V: TRBV12-3/TRBV12-4; J: TRBJ2-1; size: many; D: .; CDR3: CASRPRGANEQFF; DNA: TGTGCCAGCAGACCCCGGGGGGCCAATGAGCAGTTCTTC
V: TRBV7-2; J: TRBJ2-4; size: many; D: .; CDR3: CASSNPGTKNIQYF; DNA: TGTGCCAGCAGCAATCCCGGGACAAAAAACATTCAGTACTTC
V: TRBV27; J: TRBJ2-4; size: .; D: .; CDR3: CASSRGAKNIQYF; DNA: TGTGCCAGCAGCCGAGGGGCCAAAAACATTCAGTACTTC
V: TRBV5-6; J: TRBJ2-5; size: many; D: .; CDR3: CASSLGVKTQYF; DNA: TGTGCCAGCAGCTTGGGGGTCAAGACCCAGTACTTC
V: TRBV24-1; J: TRBJ2-5; size: many; D: .; CDR3: CATSDLREETQYF; DNA: TGTGCCACCAGTGATTTGAGAGAAGAGACCCAGTACTTC
V: TRBV5-6; J: TRBJ1-2; size: many; D: .; CDR3: CASSLGGVNGYTF; DNA: TGTGCCAGCAGCTTGGGAGGAGTCAATGGCTACACCTTC
V: TRBV6-5; J: TRBJ2-7; size: .; D: TRBD1; CDR3: CASSYRQGPYEQYF; DNA: TGTGCCAGCAGTTACCGACAGGGTCCCTACGAGCAGTACTTC
V: TRBV9; J: TRBJ1-2; size: few; D: .; CDR3: CASSVARGVGARLGYTF; DNA: TGTGCCAGCAGCGTAGCGCGAGGAGTGGGGGCGCGACTTGGCTACACCTTC
V: TRBV7-9; J: TRBJ2-1; size: many; D: .; CDR3: CASRGANEQFF; DNA: TGTGCCAGCAGGGGGGCAAATGAGCAGTTCTTC
V: TRBV5-1; J: TRBJ2-6; size: few; D: .; CDR3: CASSLGTGYYSGANVLTF; DNA: TGCGCCAGCAGCTTGGGGACGGGATATTACTCGGGGGCCAACGTCCTGACTTTC
V: TRBV13; J: TRBJ2-3; size: few; D: .; CDR3: CASSSTNWLRTDTQYF; DNA: TGTGCCAGCAGCTCCACTAATTGGCTGCGCACAGATACGCAGTATTTT
V: TRBV5-5; J: TRBJ1-1; size: few; D: .; CDR3: CASSLAGATEAFF; DNA: TGTGCCAGCAGCTTGGCAGGGGCCACTGAAGCTTTCTTT
V: TRBV20-1; J: TRBJ2-3; size: few; D: TRBD1; CDR3: CSARTGESDTQYF; DNA: TGCAGTGCTCGGACAGGGGAGTCAGATACGCAGTATTTT
V: TRBV7-3; J: TRBJ2-5; size: many; D: TRBD2; CDR3: CASSTTSGSGETQYF; DNA: TGTGCCAGCAGCACGACTAGCGGGAGCGGGGAGACCCAGTACTTC
V: TRBV6-5; J: TRBJ2-7; size: few; D: .; CDR3: CASSRGGDTYEQYF; DNA: TGTGCCAGCAGTCGTGGGGGAGATACCTACGAGCAGTACTTC
V: TRBV29-1; J: TRBJ2-1; size: .; D: .; CDR3: CSVDSGFYNEQFF; DNA: TGCAGCGTTGACAGCGGCTTCTACAATGAGCAGTTCTTC
V: TRBV5-1; J: TRBJ2-7; size: many; D: .; CDR3: CASSLQDPYYEQYF; DNA: TGCGCCAGCAGCCTACAGGACCCTTACTACGAGCAGTACTTC
V: TRBV28; J: TRBJ2-5; size: many; D: TRBD2; CDR3: CASSLYGEGETQYF; DNA: TGTGCCAGCAGTTTATATGGGGAGGGGGAGACCCAGTACTTC
V: TRBV9; J: TRBJ2-7; size: .; D: .; CDR3: CASSVAVGNYEQYF; DNA: TGTGCCAGCAGCGTAGCGGTCGGGAACTACGAGCAGTACTTC
V: TRBV7-9; J: TRBJ1-5; size: many; D: .; CDR3: CASSLARDNQPQHF; DNA: TGTGCCAGCAGCTTAGCCAGGGACAATCAGCCCCAGCATTTT
V: TRBV15; J: TRBJ2-7; size: many; D: .; CDR3: CATSSLALTDYEQYF; DNA: TGTGCCACCAGCAGTCTCGCTCTAACCGACTACGAGCAGTACTTC
V: TRBV6-5; J: TRBJ2-2; size: many; D: TRBD1; CDR3: CASSYGATGRPGELFF; DNA: TGTGCCAGCAGTTACGGGGCGACAGGGAGACCCGGGGAGCTGTTTTTT
V: TRBV7-2; J: TRBJ2-2; size: .; D: TRBD2; CDR3: CASSLASGGAGELFF; DNA: TGTGCCAGCAGCTTAGCTAGCGGGGGGGCCGGGGAGCTGTTTTTT
V: TRBV4-3; J: TRBJ2-7; size: many; D: .; CDR3: CASSQTGQSYEQYF; DNA: TGCGCCAGCAGCCAGACCGGACAATCCTACGAGCAGTACTTC
V: TRBV9; J: TRBJ2-2; size: .; D: TRBD1; CDR3: CASSHWTGGKNGELFF; DNA: TGTGCCAGCAGCCACTGGACAGGGGGCAAGAACGGGGAGCTGTTTTTT
V: TRBV9; J: TRBJ2-4; size: .; D: .; CDR3: CASSSGGGGGTKNIQYF; DNA: TGTGCCAGCAGCTCGGGGGGAGGGGGTGGTACCAAAAACATTCAGTACTTC
V: TRBV4-3; J: TRBJ2-7; size: .; D: TRBD2; CDR3: CASSQDSGLSYEQYF; DNA: TGCGCCAGCAGCCAAGATAGCGGGCTCTCCTACGAGCAGTACTTC
V: TRBV20-1; J: TRBJ1-2; size: .; D: .; CDR3: CSAKELANYGYTF; DNA: TGCAGTGCCAAAGAGCTAGCTAACTATGGCTACACCTTC
V: TRBV28; J: TRBJ2-5; size: few; D: .; CDR3: CASSPRGSETQYF; DNA: TGTGCCAGCAGTCCCCGGGGGAGCGAGACCCAGTACTTC